This T cell receptor beta chain emerged from a study of blood T cell repertoires in COVID-19. Overall study: From the United States, Italy and Spain came samples of acute and convalescent COVID-19. Nucleic acid was either cDNA or gDNA, and it came from T cells, B-cell-depleted T cells, or PBMCs.

This CDR3 is built from 14 residues. CDR1 and CDR2 (germline): ENHRY, SYGVKD. J was trimmed by 5 bases and V by 4 bases; bases with no gene match: 4. Authors' processing steps: Estimates of nucleated cell counts were drawn from the amplification of reference gene primers. Clones were read by immunoSEQ multiplex PCR, and TCRdb kept only the in-frame ones, dropping some. V, J and clone size are taken as reported in that table, and D and trimming were inferred from the DNA itself. The data contain 150,000 to 200,000 clones, over 80% of them singletons. Across 24 US areas, participants ranged in age from about 18 to 90 years.

The receptor was isolated from a man aged 65 to 79 who had been exposed to COVID-19. What was sequenced was PBMCs or T cells enriched from blood (not recorded which). This rearrangement joins TRBV10-3 to TRBJ2-4, with 8 bases fitting TRBD1. The chain's CDR3 is CAISAAGGQNIQYF. CDR3 nucleotide sequence: TGTGCCATCAGTGCGGCAGGGGGCCAAAACATTCAGTACTTC.